The 24 T cell receptor beta chains below all came from one sample that was sequenced in a study of control samples from healthy donors and cancer patients. TCRdb keeps only in-frame clones here, not all; method: immunoSEQ multiplex PCR. Of 150,000 to 200,000 clones listed, 91% were seen once; the top ten hold about 1.6%. Sequencing was performed on blood. These receptors came from a woman in her 30s in good health.

This clone has more than one count but fewer than ten. V is TRBV6-2 or TRBV6-3 and J is TRBJ2-2; D uncertain. Trimming stripped 2 bases from V and 5 bases from J, with 6 bases between. Germline CDR1 is MNHEY and CDR2 is SVGEGT. The CDR3 contains 13 residues. This CDR3 reads CASSYQETGELFF. The CDR3 nucleotides read TGTGCCAGCAGTTACCAGGAGACCGGGGAGCTGTTTTTT.

The rearrangement joins TRBV6-1 to TRBJ2-7; 8 bases are a match to TRBD2. The CDR3 length is 15 residues. The V gene's germline CDR1 is MNHNS and CDR2 SASEGT. With V trimmed by 1 base and J by 4 bases, 6 bases remained unmatched. CDR3 nucleotide sequence: TGTGCCAGCAGTGAAGTGGTAGCGGGGCTTTACGAGCAGTACTTC. Translating gives CASSEVVAGLYEQYF.

In the case of this clone: Other DNA sequences in the sample encode the same CDR3. The CDR3 nucleotides read TGTGCCAGTAGTATACAGGGGGCCTACGAGCAGTACTTC. Translation gives CASSIQGAYEQYF. The rearrangement links TRBV19 to TRBJ2-7; TRBD1 aligns across 7 bases. Germline V CDR1 and CDR2: LNHDA, SQIVND (reference sequence). J lost 2 bases, V lost 2 bases, and 0 bases had no gene match. The CDR3 has 13 amino acids. Looking up the rest from reference TRBV19 and TRBJ2-7 gives the full variable domain: DGGITQSPKYLFRKEGQNVTLSCEQNLNHDAMYWYRQDPGQGLRLIYYSQIVNDFQKGDIAEGYSVSREKKESFPLTVTSAQKNPTAFYLCASSIQGAYEQYFGPGTRLTVT.

This clone was detected a few times. The chain couples TRBV27 to TRBJ2-3; 13 bases match TRBD2. This CDR3 has 15 residues. Germline values: CDR1 MNHEY, CDR2 SMNVEV (reference sequence). Trimming at V came to 5 bases and at J to 4 bases, leaving 3 bases not matched to a gene. The CDR3 is CASSRTSGGADTQYF. The CDR3 region has the DNA TGTGCCAGCAGTAGGACTAGCGGGGGAGCAGATACGCAGTATTTT.

The V and J genes are TRBV7-9 and TRBJ1-1, with D perhaps TRBD1 (6 bases). The CDR3 sequence is 13 residues long. The V gene lost 1 base and the J gene lost 3 bases, with 6 bases spanning the gap. Germline V gives CDR1 SEHNR, CDR2 FQNEAQ (reference sequence). The CDR3 DNA reads as TGTGCCAGCAGCTTAGACAGGGACACTGAAGCTTTCTTT. The encoded protein is CASSLDRDTEAFF.

The table lists this clone with a few counts. This chain joins TRBV5-6 and TRBJ1-4; a weak D match, TRBD1 (6 bases). The CDR3 extends over 15 amino acids. Trimming took off 2 bases at V and 4 bases at J, with 12 bases between the two ends. Per germline, CDR1 SGHDT and CDR2 YYEEEE. CDR3 residues: CASSFRQVFNEKLFF. CDR3 DNA: TGTGCCAGCAGCTTCAGACAGGTTTTTAATGAAAAACTGTTTTTT.

Comment on this clone: Other nucleotide sequences in the sample specify the same CDR3. The chain joins TRBV7-3 to TRBJ2-1, with 12 bases matching TRBD2. Germline V CDR1 and CDR2: SGHTA, FQGTGA. Unmatched junction bases numbered 7, after V lost 5 bases and J lost 5 bases. The CDR3 spans 16 residues. Here the CDR3 reads CASSPELAGGNNEQFF. CDR3 in DNA: TGTGCCAGCAGCCCCGAACTAGCGGGGGGTAACAATGAGCAGTTCTTC. Based on the CDR3 plus reference TRBV7-3 and TRBJ2-1, the full variable domain is GAGVSQTPSNKVTEKGKYVELRCDPISGHTALYWYRQSLGQGPEFLIYFQGTGAADDSGLPNDRFFAVRPEGSVSTLKIQRTERGDSAVYLCASSPELAGGNNEQFFGPGTRLTVL.

The V gene is TRBV19, the J gene TRBJ2-1; D remains ambiguous. The CDR3 has 11 amino acids. Germline assignment: CDR1 LNHDA and CDR2 SQIVND (reference sequence). The V gene lost 6 bases and the J gene lost 4 bases, with 4 bases spanning the gap. The DNA for the CDR3 is TGTGCCAGTAGCACATACAATGAGCAGTTCTTC. Encoded protein: CASSTYNEQFF.

The chain uses TRBV11-2 and TRBJ1-4, with D maybe TRBD1 (5 bases). Germline loops: CDR1 SGHAT, CDR2 FQNNGV. This CDR3 is built from 13 residues. V gave up 5 bases and J gave up 6 bases, with 10 bases separating them. The CDR3 spells CASSIGTHEKLFF. Written as DNA, the CDR3 is TGTGCCAGCAGCATCGGGACGCATGAAAAACTGTTTTTT.

There are a few counts of this clone. The chain combines TRBV10-2 with TRBJ2-1; 8 positions match TRBD2. This CDR3 has 15 residues. Germline-derived CDR1 and CDR2 are WSHSY and SAAADI. The J segment lost 5 bases and the V segment lost 0 bases, leaving 3 bases of the junction unmatched. CDR3 bases: TGCGCCAGCAGTGAGTCGCGGGGGGCTAACAATGAGCAGTTCTTC. Protein sequence: CASSESRGANNEQFF.

The CDR3 here is CASSLRAGVDGELFF. In DNA, the CDR3 is TGTGCCAGCAGCTTAAGGGCAGGGGTGGACGGGGAGCTGTTTTTT. The rearrangement uses TRBV7-3 and TRBJ2-2; possibly TRBD1 for D (6 bases). The CDR3 has 15 residues. In germline, CDR1 is SGHTA, CDR2 FQGTGA. V shed 1 base and J shed 7 bases, with 13 bases lying between them.

This chain connects TRBV6-1 to TRBJ1-1; D may be TRBD1 (6 bases). Germline CDR1 reads MNHNS; CDR2 reads SASEGT. Trimming removed 1 base from V and 0 bases from J, with 9 bases in between. The CDR3 consists of 15 residues. DNA for the CDR3: TGTGCCAGCAGTGAAGGGACAGTAATGAACACTGAAGCTTTCTTT. Protein product: CASSEGTVMNTEAFF.

Concerning this clone itself: The same CDR3 arises from other DNA sequences in this sample as well. The CDR3 coding sequence is TGTGCCAGCTCACCGGGGGCTAATGAAAAACTGTTTTTT. Protein product: CASSPGANEKLFF. This chain uses TRBV18 with TRBJ1-4; D is perhaps TRBD1 (5 bases). The germline V gene has CDR1 KGHSH and CDR2 LQKENI. The germline V and J ends were trimmed by 3 bases and 3 bases, with 5 bases remaining between them. The CDR3 runs to 13 residues.

V usage is TRBV4-1 and J usage is TRBJ1-1, with 11 bases identical to TRBD1. Germline CDR1 MGHRA, CDR2 YSYEKL. V trimming: 0 bases; J trimming: 9 bases; junction bases outside the gene matches: 6. This CDR3 is 15 amino acids long. The CDR3 region is CASSQERTGGLKAFF. DNA of the CDR3: TGCGCCAGCAGCCAAGAAAGGACAGGGGGCCTGAAAGCTTTCTTT.

This chain connects TRBV19 to TRBJ1-5, with D possibly TRBD1 on 6 matching bases. The germline gives CDR1 LNHDA, CDR2 SQIVND (reference sequence). Trimming took 5 bases from V and 2 from J, leaving 16 bases between them. The CDR3 is made up of 16 amino acids. CDR3 amino acids: CASSPRTDGGNQPQHF. CDR3 nucleotides: TGTGCCAGTAGTCCCCGGACAGACGGAGGCAATCAGCCCCAGCATTTT.

V usage is TRBV18 and J usage is TRBJ1-5; possible D gene TRBD1, 5 bases. The CDR3 has 15 residues. Trimming took off 4 bases at V and 7 bases at J, with 17 bases between the two ends. Germline V gene lookup returns CDR1 KGHSH and CDR2 LQKENI. In DNA form, the CDR3 reads TGTGCCAGCTCACTAAAGGTAGGGGCGGGACAGCCCCAGCATTTT. Protein sequence: CASSLKVGAGQPQHF.

The chain has TRBV14 and TRBJ1-2; D is uncertain. V was shortened by 6 bases and J by 1 base, with 6 bases between the two germline ends. CDR1 is SGHDN, CDR2 FVKESK, per germline. The CDR3 sequence is 12 residues long. CDR3 in DNA: TGTGCCAGCAGTAGAAGTAACTATGGCTACACCTTC. This gives the protein CASSRSNYGYTF. Complete variable domain (other parts from reference TRBV14 and TRBJ1-2): EAGVTQFPSHSVIEKGQTVTLRCDPISGHDNLYWYRRVMGKEIKFLLHFVKESKQDESGMPNNRFLAERTGGTYSTLKVQPAELEDSGVYFCASSRSNYGYTFGSGTRLTVV.

The genes are TRBV5-1 and TRBJ1-4; D call uncertain. With 0 bases removed from V and 4 bases from J, the gap between germline ends came to 7 bases. CDR3 length: 14 amino acids. Germline V gene sequence: CDR1 SGHRS, CDR2 YFSETQ. CDR3 sequence reads: CASSLAVSNEKLFF. The CDR3 DNA follows: TGCGCCAGCAGCTTGGCGGTCAGTAATGAAAAACTGTTTTTT.

J is TRBJ2-3 and V is TRBV27; TRBD2 agrees at 9 bases. V dropped 0 bases and J dropped 6; count of bases not matched to a gene: 4. The CDR3 is 15 amino acids. Germline CDR1 is MNHEY and CDR2 is SMNVEV (reference sequence). The chain's CDR3 is CASSLSRLAGDTQYF. The CDR3, as DNA: TGTGCCAGCAGTTTATCGAGGCTAGCGGGGGATACGCAGTATTTT.

This chain connects TRBV29-1 to TRBJ2-7, with TRBD2 as a possible D gene (6 bases). V was trimmed by 7 bases and J by 4 bases, leaving 17 bases between them. CDR1 and CDR2 (germline): SQVTM, ANQGSEA. The CDR3 consists of 13 residues. The CDR3 reads CSAEGSSAYEQYF. DNA for the CDR3: TGCAGCGCCGAGGGGTCTAGCGCTTACGAGCAGTACTTC.

This sequence joins TRBV5-1 and TRBJ2-3; D gene ambiguous. The germline CDR1 and CDR2 sequences are SGHRS and YFSETQ. This CDR3 has 14 amino acids. V lost 0 bases, J lost 0 bases, and 5 bases lay in between. DNA of the CDR3: TGCGCCAGCAGCTTGGCCCCGAGCACAGATACGCAGTATTTT. Translated: CASSLAPSTDTQYF.

The chain couples TRBV6-5 to TRBJ1-6; D is unclear. The V end was cut by 5 bases, the J end by 5 bases, with 4 bases between. Germline V gene lookup returns CDR1 MNHEY and CDR2 SVGAGI. This CDR3 spans 12 amino acids. CDR3: CASSKNNSPLHF. In DNA form, the CDR3 reads TGTGCCAGCAGTAAAAATAATTCACCCCTCCACTTT.

This sequence joins TRBV29-1 and TRBJ1-2; D gene ambiguous. The CDR3 runs to 8 residues. Germline CDR1 SQVTM, CDR2 ANQGSEA. Trimming left V 4 bases short and J 10 bases short, with 4 bases between. The CDR3 nucleotides are TGCAGCGTTGCCCCCTACACCTTC. Translating it yields CSVAPYTF.

The rearrangement uses TRBV11-1 and TRBJ1-6; no definite D call. The V gene's germline CDR1 is SGHAT and CDR2 FQDESV (reference sequence). Trimming took off 1 base at V and 9 bases at J, with 10 bases between the two ends. This CDR3 spans 14 amino acids. DNA for the CDR3: TGTGCCAGCAGCTTAGGTGGGGTTTCTTCACCCCTCCACTTT. It codes for CASSLGGVSSPLHF.